This T cell receptor beta chain is from a study of beta chain features in type 1 diabetes. Expressed TCRB transcripts were sequenced because the entire RNA isolate underwent reverse transcription. Here immunoSEQ multiplex PCR was the method, and the copy in TCRdb shows in-frame clones only, minus some. Altogether about 150,000 clones are present, roughly 48% being singletons, with the ten largest covering over 0.4%. Germline V gives CDR1 MNHEY, CDR2 SMNVEV (reference sequence). The CDR3 length is 15 residues. V was trimmed by 5 bases and J by 3 bases, leaving 17 bases between them. This clonotype was sampled from a young man in good health. Sequencing input: Tregs from blood. The rearrangement uses TRBV27 and TRBJ2-7; tentative D call: TRBD1 (6 bases). CDR3 sequence: CASSLQGIQGYEQYF. In nucleotides, the CDR3 is TGTGCCAGCAGTCTCCAGGGGATACAAGGCTACGAGCAGTACTTC.